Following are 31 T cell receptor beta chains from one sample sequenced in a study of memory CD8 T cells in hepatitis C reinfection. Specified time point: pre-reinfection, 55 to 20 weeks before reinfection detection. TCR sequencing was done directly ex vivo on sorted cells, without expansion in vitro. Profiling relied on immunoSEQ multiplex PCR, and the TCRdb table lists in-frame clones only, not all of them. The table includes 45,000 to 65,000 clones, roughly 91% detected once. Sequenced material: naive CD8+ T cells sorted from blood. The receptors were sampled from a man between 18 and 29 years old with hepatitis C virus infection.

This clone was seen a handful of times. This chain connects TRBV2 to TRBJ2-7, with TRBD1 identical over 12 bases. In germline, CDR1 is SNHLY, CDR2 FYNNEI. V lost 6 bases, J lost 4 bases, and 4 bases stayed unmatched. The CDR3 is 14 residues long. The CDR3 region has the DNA TGTGCCAGCAGGGGGACAGGGGGCGCTTACGAGCAGTACTTC. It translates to CASRGTGGAYEQYF.

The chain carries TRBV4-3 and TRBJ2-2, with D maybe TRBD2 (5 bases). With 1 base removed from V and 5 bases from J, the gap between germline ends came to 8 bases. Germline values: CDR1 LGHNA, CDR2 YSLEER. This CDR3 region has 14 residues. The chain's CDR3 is CASSQGTGTGELFF. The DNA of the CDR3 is TGCGCCAGCAGCCAAGGAACGGGAACCGGGGAGCTGTTTTTT.

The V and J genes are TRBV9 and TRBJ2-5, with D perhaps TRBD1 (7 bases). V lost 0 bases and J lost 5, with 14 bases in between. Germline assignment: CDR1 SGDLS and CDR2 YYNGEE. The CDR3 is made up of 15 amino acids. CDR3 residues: CASSVEVSGGETQYF. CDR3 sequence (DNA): TGTGCCAGCAGCGTAGAGGTGTCAGGGGGGGAGACCCAGTACTTC.

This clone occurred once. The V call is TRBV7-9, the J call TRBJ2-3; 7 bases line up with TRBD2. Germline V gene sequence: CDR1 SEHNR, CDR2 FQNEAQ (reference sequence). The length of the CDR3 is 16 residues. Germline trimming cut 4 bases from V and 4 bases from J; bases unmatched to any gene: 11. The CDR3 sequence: CASSSSGEVGADTQYF. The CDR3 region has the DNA TGTGCCAGCAGCTCAAGCGGGGAGGTAGGGGCAGATACGCAGTATTTT.

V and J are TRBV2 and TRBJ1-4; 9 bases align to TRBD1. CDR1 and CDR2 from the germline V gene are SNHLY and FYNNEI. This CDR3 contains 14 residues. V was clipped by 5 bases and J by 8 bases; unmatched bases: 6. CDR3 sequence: CASSPGQGFEKLFF. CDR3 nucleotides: TGTGCCAGCAGTCCGGGACAGGGTTTCGAAAAACTGTTTTTT.

CDR3 in amino acids: CSVEARQDYGYTF. In DNA, the CDR3 is TGCAGCGTTGAAGCGAGACAGGACTATGGCTACACCTTC. V usage is TRBV29-1 and J usage is TRBJ1-2, with D possibly being TRBD1 (6 bases). The CDR3 runs to 13 residues. The V gene's germline CDR1 is SQVTM and CDR2 ANQGSEA. Trimming pared 1 base from V and 3 bases from J, leaving 9 bases between.

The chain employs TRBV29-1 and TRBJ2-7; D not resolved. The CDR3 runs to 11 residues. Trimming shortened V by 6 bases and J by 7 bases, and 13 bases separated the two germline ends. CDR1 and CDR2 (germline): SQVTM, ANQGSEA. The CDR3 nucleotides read TGCAGCGTCCTAATATACGGGGAGCAGTACGTC. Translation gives CSVLIYGEQYV.

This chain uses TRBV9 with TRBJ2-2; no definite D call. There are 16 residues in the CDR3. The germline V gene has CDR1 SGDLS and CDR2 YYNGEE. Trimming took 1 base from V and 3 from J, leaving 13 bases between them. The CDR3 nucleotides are TGTGCCAGCAGCGTAACCTATCCCAGCGACACCGGGGAGCTGTTTTTT. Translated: CASSVTYPSDTGELFF.

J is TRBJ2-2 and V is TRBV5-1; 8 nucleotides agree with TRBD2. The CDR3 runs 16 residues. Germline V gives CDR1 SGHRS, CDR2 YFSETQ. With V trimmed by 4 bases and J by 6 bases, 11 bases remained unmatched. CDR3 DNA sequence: TGCGCCAGCAGCCCAGATCAGCGGGGGCGGGCCGGGGAGCTGTTTTTT. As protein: CASSPDQRGRAGELFF.

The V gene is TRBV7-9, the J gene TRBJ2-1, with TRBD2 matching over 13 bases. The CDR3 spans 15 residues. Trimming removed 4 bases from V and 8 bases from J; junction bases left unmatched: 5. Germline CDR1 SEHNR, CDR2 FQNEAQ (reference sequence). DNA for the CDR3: TGTGCCAGCAGCTCACTAGCGGGGGGGCCGCATGAGCAGTTCTTC. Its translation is CASSSLAGGPHEQFF.

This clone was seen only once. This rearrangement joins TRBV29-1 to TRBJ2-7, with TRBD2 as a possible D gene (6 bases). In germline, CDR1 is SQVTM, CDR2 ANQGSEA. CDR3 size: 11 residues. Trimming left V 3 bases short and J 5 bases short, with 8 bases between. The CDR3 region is CSVEAGNEQYF. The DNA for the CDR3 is TGCAGCGTTGAGGCGGGAAACGAGCAGTACTTC.

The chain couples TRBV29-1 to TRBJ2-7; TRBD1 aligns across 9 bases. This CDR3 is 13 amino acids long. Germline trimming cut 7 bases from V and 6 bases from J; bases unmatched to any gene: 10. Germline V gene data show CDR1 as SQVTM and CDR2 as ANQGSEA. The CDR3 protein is CSADPGTGFEQYF. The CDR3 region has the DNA TGCAGCGCCGACCCCGGGACAGGGTTCGAGCAGTACTTC.

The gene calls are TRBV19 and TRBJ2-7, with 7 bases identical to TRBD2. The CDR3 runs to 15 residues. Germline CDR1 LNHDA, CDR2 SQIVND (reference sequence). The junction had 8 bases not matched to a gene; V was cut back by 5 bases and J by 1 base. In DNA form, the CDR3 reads TGTGCCAGTAGTCCCGGGGAGGGCCTATCCTACGAGCAGTACTTC. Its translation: CASSPGEGLSYEQYF.

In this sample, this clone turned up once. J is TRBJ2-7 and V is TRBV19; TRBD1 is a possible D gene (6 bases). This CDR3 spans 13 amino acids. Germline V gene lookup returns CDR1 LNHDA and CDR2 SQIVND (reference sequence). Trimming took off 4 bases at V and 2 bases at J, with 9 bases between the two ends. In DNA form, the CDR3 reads TGTGCCAGTAGTAACCGACAGGCCTACGAGCAGTACTTC. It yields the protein CASSNRQAYEQYF.

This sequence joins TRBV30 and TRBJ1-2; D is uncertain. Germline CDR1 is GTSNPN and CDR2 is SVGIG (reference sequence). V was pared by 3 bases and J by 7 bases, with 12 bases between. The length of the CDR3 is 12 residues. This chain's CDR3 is CAWSDGVLGYTF. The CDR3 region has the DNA TGTGCCTGGAGCGACGGGGTTCTTGGCTACACCTTC.

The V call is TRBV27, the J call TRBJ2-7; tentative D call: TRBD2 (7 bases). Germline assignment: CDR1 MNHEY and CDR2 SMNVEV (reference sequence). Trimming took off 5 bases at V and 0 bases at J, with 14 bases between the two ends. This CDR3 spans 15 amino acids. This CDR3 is CASSLGGGLSYEQYF. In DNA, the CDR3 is TGTGCCAGCAGTCTAGGGGGGGGCCTCTCCTACGAGCAGTACTTC.

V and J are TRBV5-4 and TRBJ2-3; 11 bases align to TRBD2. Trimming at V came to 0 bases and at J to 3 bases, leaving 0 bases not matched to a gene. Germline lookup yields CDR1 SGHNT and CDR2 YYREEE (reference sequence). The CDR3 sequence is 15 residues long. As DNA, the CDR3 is TGTGCCAGCAGCTTGGGACTAGCGGGAACAGATACGCAGTATTTT. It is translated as CASSLGLAGTDTQYF.

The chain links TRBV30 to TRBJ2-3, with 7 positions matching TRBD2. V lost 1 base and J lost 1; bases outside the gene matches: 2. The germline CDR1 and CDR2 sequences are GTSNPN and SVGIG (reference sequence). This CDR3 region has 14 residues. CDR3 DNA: TGTGCCTGGAGTGGGGGAGGGGGCACAGATACGCAGTATTTT. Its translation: CAWSGGGGTDTQYF.

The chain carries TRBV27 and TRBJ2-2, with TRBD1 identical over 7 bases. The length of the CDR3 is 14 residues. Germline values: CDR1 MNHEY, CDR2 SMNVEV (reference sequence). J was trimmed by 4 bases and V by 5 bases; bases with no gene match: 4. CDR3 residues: CASSPGQLTGELFF. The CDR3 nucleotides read TGTGCCAGCAGTCCGGGACAGCTCACCGGGGAGCTGTTTTTT.

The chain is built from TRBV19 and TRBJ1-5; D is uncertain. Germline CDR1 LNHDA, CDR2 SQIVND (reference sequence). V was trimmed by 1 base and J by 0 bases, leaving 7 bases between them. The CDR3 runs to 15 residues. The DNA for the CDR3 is TGTGCCAGTAGTATAGGGGCAGGTAGCAATCAGCCCCAGCATTTT. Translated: CASSIGAGSNQPQHF.

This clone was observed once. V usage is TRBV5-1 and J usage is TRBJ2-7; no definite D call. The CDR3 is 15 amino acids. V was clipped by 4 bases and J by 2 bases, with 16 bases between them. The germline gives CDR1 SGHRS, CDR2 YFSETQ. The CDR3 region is CASSEVPAGTYEQYF. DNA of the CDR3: TGCGCCAGCAGCGAAGTCCCCGCAGGAACCTACGAGCAGTACTTC. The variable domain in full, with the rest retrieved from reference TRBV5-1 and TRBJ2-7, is KAGVTQTPRYLIKTRGQQVTLSCSPISGHRSVSWYQQTPGQGLQFLFEYFSETQRNKGNFPGRFSGRQFSNSRSEMNVSTLELGDSALYLCASSEVPAGTYEQYFGPGTRLTVT.

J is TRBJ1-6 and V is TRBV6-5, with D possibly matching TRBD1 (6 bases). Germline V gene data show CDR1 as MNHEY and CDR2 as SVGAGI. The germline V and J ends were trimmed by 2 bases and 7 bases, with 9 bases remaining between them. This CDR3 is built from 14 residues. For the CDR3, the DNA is TGTGCCAGCAGTTACCAGGGGCACAATTCACCCCTCCACTTT. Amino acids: CASSYQGHNSPLHF.

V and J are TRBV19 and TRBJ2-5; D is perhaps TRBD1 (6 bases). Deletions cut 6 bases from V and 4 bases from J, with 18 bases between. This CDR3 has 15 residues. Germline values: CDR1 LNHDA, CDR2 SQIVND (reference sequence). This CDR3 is CASRLRTVTGETQYF. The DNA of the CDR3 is TGTGCCAGTAGATTAAGGACAGTTACGGGAGAGACCCAGTACTTC.

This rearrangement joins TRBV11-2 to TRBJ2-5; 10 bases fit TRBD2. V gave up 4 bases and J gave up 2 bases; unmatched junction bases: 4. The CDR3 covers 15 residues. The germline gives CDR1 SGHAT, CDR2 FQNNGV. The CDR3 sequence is CASSSSSGGQETQYF. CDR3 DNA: TGTGCCAGCAGCTCCTCTAGCGGGGGACAAGAGACCCAGTACTTC.

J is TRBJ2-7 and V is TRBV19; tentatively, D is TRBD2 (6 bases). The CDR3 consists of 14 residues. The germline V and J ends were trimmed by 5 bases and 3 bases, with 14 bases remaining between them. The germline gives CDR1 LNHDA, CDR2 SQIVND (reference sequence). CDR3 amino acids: CASSPAGSFYEQYF. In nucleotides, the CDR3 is TGTGCCAGTAGTCCGGCGGGGTCCTTCTACGAGCAGTACTTC.

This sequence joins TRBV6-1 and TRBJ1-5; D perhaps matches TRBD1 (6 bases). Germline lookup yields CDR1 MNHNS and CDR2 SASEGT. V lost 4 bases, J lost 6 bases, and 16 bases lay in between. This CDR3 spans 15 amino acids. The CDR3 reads CASSAGEGGGQPQHF. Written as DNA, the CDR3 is TGTGCCAGCAGTGCCGGGGAGGGGGGGGGTCAGCCCCAGCATTTT.

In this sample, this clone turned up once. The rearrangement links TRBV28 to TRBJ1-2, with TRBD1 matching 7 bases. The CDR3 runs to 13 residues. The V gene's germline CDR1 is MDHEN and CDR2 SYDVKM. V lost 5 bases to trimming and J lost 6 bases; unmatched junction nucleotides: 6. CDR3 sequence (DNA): TGTGCCAGCAGTCAGGGACAGATTAATGGCTACACCTTC. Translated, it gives CASSQGQINGYTF.

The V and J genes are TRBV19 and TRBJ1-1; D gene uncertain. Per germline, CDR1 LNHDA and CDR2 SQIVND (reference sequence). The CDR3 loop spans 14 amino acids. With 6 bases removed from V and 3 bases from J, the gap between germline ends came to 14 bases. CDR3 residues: CASRLVGGDTEAFF. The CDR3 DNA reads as TGTGCCAGTAGGCTTGTTGGCGGGGACACTGAAGCTTTCTTT.

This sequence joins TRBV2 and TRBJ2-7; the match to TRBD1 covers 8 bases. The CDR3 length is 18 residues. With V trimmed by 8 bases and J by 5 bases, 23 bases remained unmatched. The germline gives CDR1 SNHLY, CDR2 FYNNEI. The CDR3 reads CASEGQQSRGRVLNEQYF. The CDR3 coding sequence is TGTGCCAGCGAAGGACAGCAATCCAGGGGGCGGGTACTCAACGAGCAGTACTTC.

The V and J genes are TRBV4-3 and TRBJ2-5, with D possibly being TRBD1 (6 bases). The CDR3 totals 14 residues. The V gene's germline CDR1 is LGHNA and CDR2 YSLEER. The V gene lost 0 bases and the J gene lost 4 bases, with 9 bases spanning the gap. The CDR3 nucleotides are TGCGCCAGCAGCCAAGAGCCAGGGGTAGAGACCCAGTACTTC. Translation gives CASSQEPGVETQYF.

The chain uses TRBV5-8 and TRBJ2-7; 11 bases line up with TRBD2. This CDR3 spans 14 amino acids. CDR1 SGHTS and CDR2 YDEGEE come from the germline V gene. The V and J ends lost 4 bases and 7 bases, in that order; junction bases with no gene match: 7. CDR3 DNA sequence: TGTGCCAGCAGCGCCCGACTAGCGGGGAGTGAGCAGTACGTC. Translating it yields CASSARLAGSEQYV.